The clone carrying this T cell receptor (beta chain) was detected once. The antigen is undetermined. This entry belongs to a study of OX40 agonist ivuxolimab in advanced cancers. General observations from the study: Average numbers of expanded clones were greater in CD8+ T cells than in CD4+. Patients who responded partially at 0.1-3.0 mg/kg showed clonal expansion ranking among the lowest.

If patients had autoimmune disease history or systemic immunosuppression, they were excluded. Sampling times: baseline, cycle 4 day 1, cycle 7 day 1. Using immunoSEQ multiplex PCR, the repertoire was profiled, and TCRdb retains in-frame clones only, with some absent. Of roughly 80,000 clones in the sample, 70% to 90% were seen once. In germline, CDR1 is SGHVS, CDR2 FQNEAQ. The V end lost 2 bases, the J end lost 0 bases, and 7 bases lay between the germline ends. The CDR3 has 14 residues. The sequence came from an adult with an advanced solid tumor such as melanoma, head and neck, liver or kidney cancer. The chain joins TRBV7-8 to TRBJ1-2, with no clear D. The sequences come from CD4+ or CD8+ T cells sorted from blood, collected in a trial of the OX40 agonist ivuxolimab. CDR3 DNA sequence: TGTGCCAGCAGCTTAACAGAAACTAACTATGGCTACACCTTC. Its translation: CASSLTETNYGYTF.